These T cell receptor beta chains were read from a single sample in a study of Graves' ophthalmopathy and Graves' hyperthyroidism. TCRdb used MiXCR to reprocess the multiplex PCR reads, holding one entry per CDR3 protein. The sample lists 200,000 to 300,000 distinct CDR3 sequences, around 50% occurring once. Sequencing was done on a sample of peripheral blood. Every receptor here comes from an adult man with Graves' ophthalmopathy. Both conserved end residues are part of each CDR3. The D gene is left open where the match is weak. The size field is filled for only some rows; it gives once, few, many or a size class.

j_gene: TRBJ2-5; abundance: many; d_gene: .; v_gene: TRBV11-2; CDR3aa: CASSRGGTYQETQYF; CDR3nt: TGTGCCAGCAGCCGGGGAGGCACGTACCAAGAGACCCAGTACTTC
j_gene: TRBJ1-4; abundance: few; d_gene: TRBD1; v_gene: TRBV11-3; CDR3aa: CASSLTGTGGEKLFF; CDR3nt: TGTGCCAGCAGTTTGACCGGGACAGGGGGTGAAAAACTGTTTTTT
j_gene: TRBJ1-1; abundance: once; d_gene: .; v_gene: TRBV7-9; CDR3aa: CASTSRFGDTEAFF; CDR3nt: TGCGCCAGCACCAGCCGGTTTGGGGACACTGAAGCTTTCTTT
j_gene: TRBJ2-7; abundance: once; d_gene: TRBD2; v_gene: TRBV20-1; CDR3aa: CSAREGRVSSYEQYF; CDR3nt: TGCAGTGCTAGGGAGGGGAGGGTGAGCTCCTACGAGCAGTACTTC
j_gene: TRBJ1-1; abundance: .; d_gene: .; v_gene: TRBV5-4; CDR3aa: CASSLARREGRTFF; CDR3nt: TGTGCCAGCAGCTTGGCTCGCAGGGAGGGGAGGACTTTCTTT
j_gene: TRBJ1-1; abundance: .; d_gene: .; v_gene: TRBV19; CDR3aa: CASTQDPGTEAFF; CDR3nt: TGTGCCAGTACTCAGGATCCGGGAACTGAAGCTTTCTTT
j_gene: TRBJ2-7; abundance: .; d_gene: .; v_gene: TRBV9; CDR3aa: CASSLVREPYEQYF; CDR3nt: TGTGCCAGCAGTTTAGTCAGGGAGCCCTACGAGCAGTACTTC
j_gene: TRBJ1-1; abundance: .; d_gene: .; v_gene: TRBV24-1; CDR3aa: CATSGPHTEAFF; CDR3nt: TGTGCCACCAGTGGCCCCCACACTGAAGCTTTCTTT
j_gene: TRBJ2-2; abundance: many; d_gene: .; v_gene: TRBV15; CDR3aa: CATSRERPNTGELFF; CDR3nt: TGTGCCACCAGCAGAGAAAGGCCGAACACCGGGGAGCTGTTTTTT
j_gene: TRBJ1-2; abundance: .; d_gene: .; v_gene: TRBV14; CDR3aa: CASSQGGGRTYGYTF; CDR3nt: TGTGCCAGCAGCCAAGGAGGCGGCAGGACTTATGGCTACACCTTC
j_gene: TRBJ1-2; abundance: .; d_gene: TRBD1; v_gene: TRBV6-1; CDR3aa: CASTRGQIYGYTF; CDR3nt: TGTGCCAGCACCCGGGGACAGATCTATGGCTACACCTTC
j_gene: TRBJ1-1; abundance: .; d_gene: TRBD1; v_gene: TRBV24-1; CDR3aa: CATSDRGRQQAFF; CDR3nt: TGTGCCACCAGTGACAGGGGGCGGCAACAAGCTTTCTTT
j_gene: TRBJ1-2; abundance: many; d_gene: TRBD1; v_gene: TRBV15; CDR3aa: CATSDRGLYGYTF; CDR3nt: TGTGCCACCAGCGACAGGGGGCTCTATGGCTACACCTTC
j_gene: TRBJ2-5; abundance: many; d_gene: TRBD2; v_gene: TRBV9; CDR3aa: CASSGEQGLAGETQYF; CDR3nt: TGTGCCAGCAGCGGGGAGCAGGGACTAGCGGGAGAGACCCAGTACTTC
j_gene: TRBJ2-2; abundance: few; d_gene: .; v_gene: TRBV10-3; CDR3aa: CAISSLRDTGELFF; CDR3nt: TGTGCCATCTCCTCCCTCCGGGACACCGGGGAGCTGTTTTTT
j_gene: TRBJ1-1; abundance: few; d_gene: TRBD1; v_gene: TRBV25-1; CDR3aa: CASSDPDRMNTEAFF; CDR3nt: TGTGCCAGCAGTGATCCGGACAGGATGAACACTGAAGCTTTCTTT
j_gene: TRBJ2-7; abundance: .; d_gene: .; v_gene: TRBV25-1; CDR3aa: CASSEWGGSYEQYF; CDR3nt: TGTGCCAGCAGTGAATGGGGCGGTTCCTACGAGCAGTACTTC
j_gene: TRBJ1-2; abundance: .; d_gene: TRBD1; v_gene: TRBV9; CDR3aa: CASSAPSETDRDYYGYTF; CDR3nt: TGTGCCAGCAGCGCCCCCTCTGAAACGGACAGGGACTACTATGGCTACACCTTC
j_gene: TRBJ2-5; abundance: once; d_gene: TRBD2; v_gene: TRBV7-6; CDR3aa: CASSSSGSAQEAQYF; CDR3nt: TGTGCCAGCAGTTCTAGCGGGAGCGCCCAAGAGGCCCAGTACTTC
j_gene: TRBJ2-7; abundance: .; d_gene: .; v_gene: TRBV20-1; CDR3aa: CSARGDASYEQYF; CDR3nt: TGCAGTGCAAGAGGGGACGCCTCCTACGAGCAGTACTTC
j_gene: TRBJ2-5; abundance: .; d_gene: .; v_gene: TRBV6-1; CDR3aa: CASGRETQYF; CDR3nt: TGTGCCAGCGGAAGAGAGACCCAGTACTTC
j_gene: TRBJ1-5; abundance: .; d_gene: .; v_gene: TRBV24-1; CDR3aa: CAATRHWGSNQPQHF; CDR3nt: TGTGCCGCGACCCGACACTGGGGAAGCAATCAGCCCCAGCATTTT
j_gene: TRBJ1-2; abundance: .; d_gene: .; v_gene: TRBV11-2; CDR3aa: CASSLAAMSGYTF; CDR3nt: TGTGCCAGCAGCTTAGCAGCAATGAGTGGCTACACCTTC
j_gene: TRBJ1-6; abundance: once; d_gene: .; v_gene: TRBV6-6; CDR3aa: CASRSQGTSPLHF; CDR3nt: TGTGCCAGCAGATCCCAGGGGACTTCACCCCTCCACTTT
j_gene: TRBJ2-7; abundance: many; d_gene: .; v_gene: TRBV10-3; CDR3aa: CAISDFDVGYEQYF; CDR3nt: TGTGCCATCAGTGACTTTGACGTGGGTTACGAGCAGTACTTC
j_gene: TRBJ1-2; abundance: .; d_gene: TRBD1; v_gene: TRBV15; CDR3aa: CATSSTGKYGYTF; CDR3nt: TGTGCCACCAGCTCGACAGGGAAGTATGGCTACACCTTC
j_gene: TRBJ1-2; abundance: many; d_gene: .; v_gene: TRBV29-1; CDR3aa: CSVSGFTYGYTF; CDR3nt: TGCAGCGTATCGGGGTTCACCTATGGCTACACCTTC
j_gene: TRBJ2-5; abundance: few; d_gene: .; v_gene: TRBV7-2; CDR3aa: CASSLGAGSRGQETQYF; CDR3nt: TGTGCCAGCAGCTTAGGGGCGGGTAGCAGGGGTCAAGAGACCCAGTACTTC
j_gene: TRBJ2-3; abundance: .; d_gene: .; v_gene: TRBV7-9; CDR3aa: CASSLYGQPLSSTDTQYF; CDR3nt: TGTGCCAGCAGCTTATATGGCCAGCCGCTATCTAGCACAGATACGCAGTATTTT
j_gene: TRBJ2-7; abundance: few; d_gene: .; v_gene: TRBV10-3; CDR3aa: CAITEGESTIYEQYF; CDR3nt: TGTGCCATCACCGAAGGAGAAAGCACCATCTACGAGCAGTACTTC
j_gene: TRBJ2-5; abundance: many; d_gene: .; v_gene: TRBV10-3; CDR3aa: CAISESMETQYF; CDR3nt: TGTGCCATCAGTGAGTCGATGGAGACCCAGTACTTC
j_gene: TRBJ1-6; abundance: medium-sized; d_gene: TRBD1; v_gene: TRBV7-3; CDR3aa: CASSSTGGSNSPLHF; CDR3nt: TGTGCCAGCAGCTCGACAGGGGGGAGTAATTCACCCCTCCACTTT
j_gene: TRBJ1-2; abundance: .; d_gene: .; v_gene: TRBV25-1; CDR3aa: CASSFGGGDPHGYTF; CDR3nt: TGTGCCAGCAGTTTCGGGGGGGGGGATCCACATGGCTACACCTTC
j_gene: TRBJ1-2; abundance: .; d_gene: .; v_gene: TRBV29-1; CDR3aa: CSVEARDQYGYTF; CDR3nt: TGCAGCGTTGAGGCCAGGGATCAATATGGCTACACCTTC
j_gene: TRBJ2-3; abundance: .; d_gene: .; v_gene: TRBV20-1; CDR3aa: CSASDRGSTDTQYF; CDR3nt: TGCAGTGCTAGTGATCGGGGTAGCACAGATACGCAGTATTTT
j_gene: TRBJ2-2; abundance: few; d_gene: .; v_gene: TRBV7-2; CDR3aa: CASSGESGGELFF; CDR3nt: TGTGCCAGCAGCGGAGAGAGTGGCGGGGAGCTGTTTTTT
j_gene: TRBJ2-5; abundance: .; d_gene: .; v_gene: TRBV6-2/TRBV6-3; CDR3aa: CASSLSSPGGAQYF; CDR3nt: TGTGCCAGCAGTCTATCCTCACCAGGGGGGGCCCAGTACTTC
j_gene: TRBJ2-7; abundance: few; d_gene: .; v_gene: TRBV5-1; CDR3aa: CASGERGDYEQYF; CDR3nt: TGCGCCAGCGGGGAGAGGGGCGACTACGAGCAGTACTTC
j_gene: TRBJ2-2; abundance: .; d_gene: .; v_gene: TRBV12-3/TRBV12-4; CDR3aa: CASTPEGVSGELFF; CDR3nt: TGTGCCAGCACCCCCGAGGGAGTTTCCGGGGAGCTGTTTTTT
j_gene: TRBJ1-1; abundance: .; d_gene: .; v_gene: TRBV6-1; CDR3aa: CAPQGVVGEAFF; CDR3nt: TGTGCCCCCCAAGGGGTTGTCGGTGAAGCTTTCTTT
j_gene: TRBJ1-2; abundance: few; d_gene: .; v_gene: TRBV6-6; CDR3aa: CASSSHGAGRNGYTF; CDR3nt: TGTGCCAGCAGCTCCCATGGGGCAGGGAGGAATGGCTACACCTTC
j_gene: TRBJ2-7; abundance: .; d_gene: TRBD2; v_gene: TRBV11-2; CDR3aa: CASIQLAGTYEQYF; CDR3nt: TGTGCCAGCATCCAGTTAGCGGGTACCTACGAGCAGTACTTC